These 10 T cell receptor beta chains came from one sample sequenced in a study of Graves' ophthalmopathy and Graves' hyperthyroidism. The TCR beta CDR3 regions underwent amplification from RNA transcripts. HTBI-primed RT-PCR formed the first round, and a multiplex PCR formed the second. TCRdb independently ran MiXCR on the multiplex PCR reads; one entry per CDR3 protein. Found here are approximately 540,000 distinct CDR3 sequences, less than 40% of them singletons; the top ten hold about 4.2%. The sequenced sample was peripheral blood or thyroid tissue (not recorded which). The receptor set was obtained from an adult man with Graves' hyperthyroidism.

The genes are TRBV10-3 and TRBJ2-1; the match to TRBD2 covers 13 bases. This CDR3 has 17 residues. The J segment lost 1 base and the V segment lost 6 bases, leaving 6 bases of the junction unmatched. CDR1 and CDR2 from the germline V gene are ENHRY and SYGVKD. Written as DNA, the CDR3 is TGTGCCATCAGACTAGCGGGAGGGCCCCAATCCTACAATGAGCAGTTCTTC. Amino acid sequence: CAIRLAGGPQSYNEQFF.

This clonotype was seen more than once but under ten times. The chain is built from TRBV4-1 and TRBJ2-2; D might be TRBD1 or TRBD2, each matching 5 bases. V lost 5 bases and J 0 bases, leaving 13 bases between the germline ends. There are 16 residues in the CDR3. Germline V gives CDR1 MGHRA, CDR2 YSYEKL. CDR3 residues: CASSSPGRSNTGELFF. CDR3 DNA sequence: TGCGCCAGCAGCTCTCCGGGACGGTCGAACACCGGGGAGCTGTTTTTT.

This clonotype has a single count. The rearrangement uses TRBV9 and TRBJ1-5, with TRBD1 matching over 9 bases. Trimming at V came to 3 bases and at J to 10 bases, leaving 8 bases not matched to a gene. Germline V lookup: CDR1 SGDLS, CDR2 YYNGEE. This CDR3 region has 14 residues. CDR3 in amino acids: CASSEGQGIIPQHF. In DNA form, the CDR3 reads TGTGCCAGCAGCGAGGGACAGGGCATCATCCCCCAGCATTTT.

The gene calls are TRBV18 and TRBJ2-7, with 9 bases lining up with TRBD1. Germline CDR1 KGHSH, CDR2 LQKENI. V lost 5 bases, J lost 6 bases, and 11 bases stayed unmatched. The CDR3 covers 15 residues. CDR3 sequence: CASSRAGQGRPEQYF. The CDR3 DNA reads as TGTGCCAGCTCAAGAGCGGGACAGGGACGTCCCGAGCAGTACTTC.

Concerning this clonotype itself: The junction departs from germline at one end; a sequencing error may be responsible. V usage is TRBV29-1 and J usage is TRBJ1-1; D is perhaps TRBD1 (5 bases). The CDR3 is 13 residues long. Germline lookup yields CDR1 SQVTM and CDR2 ANQGSEA. CDR3 amino acids: CGVEDWGDTEAFF. The CDR3 region has the DNA TGCGGCGTTGAAGATTGGGGGGACACTGAAGCTTTCTTT.

This clonotype was seen many times. The rearrangement links TRBV12-3 or TRBV12-4 to TRBJ1-1; D is undetermined. The V gene lost 6 bases and the J gene lost 1 base, with 9 bases spanning the gap. There are 13 residues in the CDR3. CDR3 protein: CASRDDPNTEAFF. The CDR3 region has the DNA TGTGCCAGCAGGGACGACCCGAACACTGAAGCTTTCTTT.

This clonotype has at least ten counts. In DNA, the CDR3 is TGCAGCGTAGTTCAGGGGAGGACTGAAGCTTTCTTT. Its protein is CSVVQGRTEAFF. The gene calls are TRBV29-1 and TRBJ1-1; TRBD1 is a possible D gene (6 bases). This CDR3 is 12 amino acids long. The V and J ends lost 6 bases and 5 bases respectively, with 13 bases between them. Germline CDR1 SQVTM, CDR2 ANQGSEA.

With respect to this clonotype: This may be a read error: a much more frequent sequence differs by one nucleotide. This chain joins TRBV3-1 and TRBJ1-4; D gene uncertain. Germline CDR1 reads LGHDT; CDR2 reads YNNKEL (reference sequence). This CDR3 spans 11 amino acids. The CDR3 region is CASSQNEKLLF. DNA of the CDR3: TGTGCCAGCAGCCAGAATGAAAAACTGCTTTTT.

This clonotype was picked up one time. V and J are TRBV19 and TRBJ2-5; unclear D gene. CDR1 is LNHDA, CDR2 SQIVND, per germline (reference sequence). The V end lost 3 bases, the J end lost 5 bases, and 10 bases lay between the germline ends. The CDR3 runs 13 residues. Written as DNA, the CDR3 is TGTGCCAGTAGTATGTGGGGAATCGAGACCCAGTACTTC. Translation gives CASSMWGIETQYF.

This clonotype was detected ten times or more. The rearrangement links TRBV20-1 to TRBJ2-7; 10 bases align to TRBD1. The ends lost 0 bases at V and 2 bases at J; junction bases unmatched: 1. The germline gives CDR1 DFQATT, CDR2 SNEGSKA (reference sequence). This CDR3 spans 14 amino acids. CDR3 DNA: TGCAGTGCTAGAGATGGGACAGGGGCCTACGAGCAGTACTTC. It translates to CSARDGTGAYEQYF.